This T cell receptor (beta chain) was captured in a study of identical twins. Whole-study results and caveats: Zero-insertion findings could be partly confounded by invariant cells (MAIT and iNKT cells). Less excess twin sharing appeared in beta out-of-frame sequences. Modeled out-of-frame TCR alpha sharing in monozygotic twins fell below observed levels.

One entry per CDR3 protein, called by TCRdb with MiXCR from the 5' RACE reads. The sample contains 500,000 to 600,000 distinct CDR3 sequences, under 25% of which appear only once. Comment on this clonotype: Antigen specificity is unknown.

This CDR3 region has 13 residues. V was clipped by 1 base and J by 5 bases, with 9 bases between them. Germline CDR1 is LNHNV and CDR2 is YYDKDF (reference sequence). These data also formed part of another study, on T cells expressing NK-cell markers.

Sequenced sample: CD4+ T cells sorted from blood. This rearrangement joins TRBV15 to TRBJ2-7, with D uncertain. The receptor's source is a woman aged 18-29 years in good health. In DNA form, the CDR3 reads TGTGCCACCAGCAGAGTTGGTTTCAACGAGCAGTACTTC. Amino acid sequence: CATSRVGFNEQYF. Combining the CDR3 with reference TRBV15 and TRBJ2-7 gives the whole variable domain DAMVIQNPRYQVTQFGKPVTLSCSQTLNHNVMYWYQQKSSQAPKLLFHYYDKDFNNEADTPDNFQSRRPNTSFCFLDIRSPGLGDTAMYLCATSRVGFNEQYFGPGTRLTVT.